These 19 T cell receptor beta chains originate from one sample sequenced in a study of T cell responses to AZD1222 COVID-19 vaccine. TCRdb's table, derived via immunoSEQ multiplex PCR, lists solely in-frame clones and lacks some. The repertoire has 130,000 to 150,000 clones, under 95% of them found once; the top ten carry about 3%. The source material was peripheral blood, sampled on day 0 of AZD1222 vaccination. The source of these receptors is an adult in good health.

The chain has TRBV9 and TRBJ1-2; D uncertain. Per germline, CDR1 SGDLS and CDR2 YYNGEE. The CDR3 has 14 residues. Deletions cut 0 bases from V and 6 bases from J, with 12 bases between. The CDR3 nucleotides read TGTGCCAGCAGCGTAGATCGGACGGGGAATGGCTACACCTTC. It codes for CASSVDRTGNGYTF.

The chain links TRBV4-2 to TRBJ2-7; possible D gene TRBD2, 6 bases. Germline values: CDR1 LGHNA, CDR2 YNFKEQ. The CDR3 has 14 residues. Trimming shortened V by 4 bases and J by 2 bases, and 12 bases separated the two germline ends. The CDR3 DNA reads TGTGCCAGCAGCCGGACGGGAGCGGCCTACGAGCAGTACTTC. Protein: CASSRTGAAYEQYF.

The chain has TRBV5-6 and TRBJ2-1; D is possibly TRBD1 or TRBD2 (5 bases each). Germline values: CDR1 SGHDT, CDR2 YYEEEE. CDR3 size: 12 residues. The ends were cut back, 4 bases at V and 6 bases at J, with 8 bases in the middle. The CDR3 reads CASSQGTNEQFF. The CDR3 nucleotides read TGTGCCAGCAGCCAAGGGACCAATGAGCAGTTCTTC. Full variable domain (remainder filled in from reference TRBV5-6 and TRBJ2-1): DAGVTQSPTHLIKTRGQQVTLRCSPKSGHDTVSWYQQALGQGPQFIFQYYEEEERQRGNFPDRFSGHQFPNYSSELNVNALLLGDSALYLCASSQGTNEQFFGPGTRLTVL.

The chain links TRBV10-2 to TRBJ1-1; D unresolved. The CDR3 sequence is 17 residues long. CDR1 is WSHSY, CDR2 SAAADI, per germline. V lost 5 bases and J lost 0, with 19 bases in between. Written as DNA, the CDR3 is TGCGCCAGCAGTCCCCGCAACTCCCAGCCAGTGAACACTGAAGCTTTCTTT. This sequence encodes CASSPRNSQPVNTEAFF.

The chain joins TRBV5-4 to TRBJ2-6; maybe TRBD1 (6 bases). Between the trimmed V and J ends, which lost 0 bases and 0 bases, there was a span of 10 bases. Germline CDR1 SGHNT, CDR2 YYREEE (reference sequence). The CDR3 runs to 17 residues. The DNA for the CDR3 is TGTGCCAGCAGCTTGGGATACAGGGACTCTGGGGCCAACGTCCTGACTTTC. Its protein is CASSLGYRDSGANVLTF.

In the case of this clone: Other DNA sequences within the sample encode an identical CDR3. The chain carries TRBV28 and TRBJ1-5; 9 bases align to TRBD1. V gave up 2 bases and J gave up 6 bases; unmatched junction bases: 5. The CDR3 has 15 amino acids. From germline, CDR1 is MDHEN and CDR2 SYDVKM. The CDR3 loop is CASSLGQGYRQPQHF. The CDR3 DNA is TGTGCCAGCAGTTTAGGACAGGGGTACCGTCAGCCCCAGCATTTT.

CDR3 in amino acids: CASSPWWGQGLEQYF. The CDR3 coding sequence is TGCGCCAGCAGCCCCTGGTGGGGACAGGGTCTCGAGCAGTACTTC. The V gene is TRBV5-1, the J gene TRBJ2-7; 9 bases line up with TRBD1. V shed 4 bases, J shed 6 bases, and the junction held 11 bases outside the gene matches. The CDR3 consists of 15 residues. Germline assignment: CDR1 SGHRS and CDR2 YFSETQ.

The chain uses TRBV30 and TRBJ2-7, with D perhaps being TRBD1 or TRBD2 (5 bases each). The CDR3 has 13 residues. CDR1 and CDR2 from the germline V gene are GTSNPN and SVGIG (reference sequence). Trimming took 0 bases from V and 6 from J, leaving 12 bases between them. CDR3 in DNA: TGTGCCTGGAGTGTGGGGGATACGGGCGAGCAGTACTTC. Protein sequence: CAWSVGDTGEQYF.

The CDR3 DNA sequence: TGTGCCAGCAGCGCTAGCGCTAGCTCCTACGAGCAGTACTTC. Protein product: CASSASASSYEQYF. The gene calls are TRBV25-1 and TRBJ2-7; D may be TRBD2 (6 bases). The V gene's germline CDR1 is MGHDK and CDR2 SYGVNS. The V gene lost 6 bases and the J gene lost 0 bases, with 12 bases spanning the gap. This CDR3 spans 14 amino acids.

The chain uses TRBV7-8 and TRBJ2-2, with 14 bases that match TRBD2. Looked up from germline, CDR1 is SGHVS and CDR2 is FQNEAQ. This CDR3 has 21 residues. Trimming took 0 bases from V and 0 from J; bases not matched to a gene: 9. CDR3 protein: CASSLAFLGTSGGANTGELFF. The CDR3 nucleotides are TGTGCCAGCAGCTTAGCGTTTCTGGGGACTAGCGGGGGAGCGAACACCGGGGAGCTGTTTTTT.

The chain employs TRBV27 and TRBJ1-1; 10 bases match TRBD1. Per the germline V gene, CDR1 is MNHEY and CDR2 is SMNVEV (reference sequence). This CDR3 has 18 amino acids. V trimming: 6 bases; J trimming: 3 bases; junction bases outside the gene matches: 16. Here the CDR3 reads CASSLHRDRGRPDTEAFF. The CDR3 DNA sequence: TGTGCCAGCAGCCTCCACCGAGACAGGGGGCGTCCGGACACTGAAGCTTTCTTT.

The chain employs TRBV4-2 and TRBJ2-7; 7 bases are shared with TRBD2. V lost 4 bases and J lost 5; bases outside the gene matches: 8. The CDR3 loop spans 14 amino acids. The germline CDR1 and CDR2 sequences are LGHNA and YNFKEQ. The CDR3 nucleotides are TGTGCCAGCAGCCTCCGGCGGGAGTTTGACGAGCAGTACTTC. This codes for CASSLRREFDEQYF.

In its sample, this clone was seen once. This rearrangement joins TRBV5-1 to TRBJ1-1, with D possibly being TRBD1 (6 bases). Trimming cost V 4 bases and J 0 bases, with 13 bases left between them. The CDR3 covers 15 residues. Per germline, CDR1 SGHRS and CDR2 YFSETQ. DNA of the CDR3: TGCGCCAGCAGCCCCTATGGACAGCTGAACACTGAAGCTTTCTTT. Its translation: CASSPYGQLNTEAFF.

As DNA, the CDR3 is TGTGCCAGTAGAGCCCTCCTGGGGAGGGGGCGCCAAGAGACCCAGTACTTC. Protein product: CASRALLGRGRQETQYF. This chain connects TRBV19 to TRBJ2-5, with D perhaps assigned TRBD1 or TRBD2 (7 bases each). The V gene's germline CDR1 is LNHDA and CDR2 SQIVND (reference sequence). The CDR3 totals 17 residues. V was pared by 6 bases and J by 1 base, with 21 bases between.

The rearrangement links TRBV30 to TRBJ2-2; D is possibly TRBD1 (6 bases). Germline lookup yields CDR1 GTSNPN and CDR2 SVGIG (reference sequence). V lost 0 bases, J lost 3 bases, and 20 bases lay in between. CDR3 length equals 18 residues. The CDR3 spells CAWSVPRGPKGDTGELFF. DNA for the CDR3: TGTGCCTGGAGTGTACCCAGGGGACCCAAGGGGGACACCGGGGAGCTGTTTTTT.

The genes are TRBV2 and TRBJ1-4; D is possibly TRBD1 (6 bases). Germline lookup yields CDR1 SNHLY and CDR2 FYNNEI. This CDR3 has 15 residues. V gave up 7 bases and J gave up 2 bases, with 14 bases separating them. The CDR3 nucleotides read TGTGCCAGCAAGAGGGGGGACGGCACTAATGAAAAACTGTTTTTT. Protein sequence: CASKRGDGTNEKLFF.

This chain uses TRBV7-9 with TRBJ1-6, with 7 bases that match TRBD1. Germline CDR1 is SEHNR and CDR2 is FQNEAQ (reference sequence). The CDR3 is 14 amino acids. The V and J ends lost 6 bases and 8 bases, in that order; junction bases with no gene match: 7. The chain's CDR3 is CASRLNGQDSPLHF. CDR3 bases: TGTGCCAGCAGACTCAACGGACAGGATTCACCCCTCCACTTT.

The rearrangement links TRBV5-1 to TRBJ1-4, with D perhaps TRBD1 (5 bases). V shed 0 bases and J shed 8 bases, with 14 bases lying between them. Germline-derived CDR1 and CDR2 are SGHRS and YFSETQ. The CDR3 runs 15 residues. The CDR3 sequence is CASSLAGRVEEKLFF. The DNA of the CDR3 is TGCGCCAGCAGCTTGGCGGGCAGGGTCGAAGAAAAACTGTTTTTT. Full variable domain (rest looked up from reference TRBV5-1 and TRBJ1-4): KAGVTQTPRYLIKTRGQQVTLSCSPISGHRSVSWYQQTPGQGLQFLFEYFSETQRNKGNFPGRFSGRQFSNSRSEMNVSTLELGDSALYLCASSLAGRVEEKLFFGSGTQLSVL.

This chain links TRBV20-1 with TRBJ2-7; D is possibly TRBD2 (7 bases). CDR3 size: 11 residues. Deletions cut 5 bases from V and 4 bases from J, with 9 bases between. CDR1 is DFQATT and CDR2 is SNEGSKA in the germline V gene (reference sequence). The DNA for the CDR3 is TGCAGTGCTCGGGGGGCGTACGAGCAGTACTTC. Protein product: CSARGAYEQYF.